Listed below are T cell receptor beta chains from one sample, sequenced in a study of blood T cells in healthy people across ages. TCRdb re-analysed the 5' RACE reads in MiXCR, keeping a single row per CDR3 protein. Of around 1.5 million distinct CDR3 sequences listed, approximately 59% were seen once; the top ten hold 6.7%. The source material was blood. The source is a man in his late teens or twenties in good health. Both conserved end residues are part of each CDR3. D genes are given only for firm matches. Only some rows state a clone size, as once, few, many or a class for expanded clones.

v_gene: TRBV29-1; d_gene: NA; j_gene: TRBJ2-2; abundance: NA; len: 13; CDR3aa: CSVSLGLHGELFF; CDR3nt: TGCAGCGTTTCGCTGGGACTTCACGGGGAGCTGTTTTTT
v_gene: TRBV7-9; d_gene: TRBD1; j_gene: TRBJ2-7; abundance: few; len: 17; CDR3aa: CASSLRGGQTIVYEQYF; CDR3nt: TGTGCCAGCAGCTTACGAGGGGGCCAGACTATAGTCTACGAGCAGTACTTC
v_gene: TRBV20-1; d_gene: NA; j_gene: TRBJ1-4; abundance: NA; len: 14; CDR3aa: CSARDAAQLGKLFF; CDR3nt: TGCAGTGCTAGAGATGCAGCCCAACTCGGAAAACTGTTTTTT
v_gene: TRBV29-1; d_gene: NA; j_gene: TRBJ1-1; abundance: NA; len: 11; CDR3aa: CSLRHRHGAFF; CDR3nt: TGCAGCCTACGACACCGACATGGAGCTTTCTTT
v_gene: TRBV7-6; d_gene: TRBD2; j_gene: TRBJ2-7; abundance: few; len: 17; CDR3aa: CASSLTSPSGGPYEQYF; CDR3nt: TGTGCCAGCAGCTTAACCTCACCTAGCGGGGGCCCATATGAGCAGTACTTC
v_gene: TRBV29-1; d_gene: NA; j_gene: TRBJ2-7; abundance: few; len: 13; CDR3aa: CSVVRDKNYEQYF; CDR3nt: TGCAGCGTCGTGAGGGACAAGAACTACGAGCAGTACTTC
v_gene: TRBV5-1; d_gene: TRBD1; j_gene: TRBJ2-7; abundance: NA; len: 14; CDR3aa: CASSRTGESYEQYF; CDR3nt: TGCGCCAGCAGCAGGACAGGGGAATCCTACGAGCAGTACTTC
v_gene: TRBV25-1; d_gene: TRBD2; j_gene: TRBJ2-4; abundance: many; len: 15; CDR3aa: CASKDSPGGKNIQYF; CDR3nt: TGTGCCAGCAAAGACTCTCCGGGGGGCAAAAACATTCAGTACTTC
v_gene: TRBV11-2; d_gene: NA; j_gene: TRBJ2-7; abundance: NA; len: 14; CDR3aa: CASSLATVNYEQYF; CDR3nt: TGTGCCAGCAGCTTAGCTACGGTAAACTACGAGCAGTACTTC
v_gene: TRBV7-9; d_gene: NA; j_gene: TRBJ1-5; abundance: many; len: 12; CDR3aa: CASSLAGQPQHF; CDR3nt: TGTGCCAGCAGCTTAGCGGGTCAGCCCCAGCATTTT
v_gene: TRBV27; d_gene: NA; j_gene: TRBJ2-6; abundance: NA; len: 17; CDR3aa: CASSFLGILSGANVLTF; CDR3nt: TGTGCCAGCAGTTTTCTTGGCATCCTCTCTGGGGCCAACGTCCTGACTTTC
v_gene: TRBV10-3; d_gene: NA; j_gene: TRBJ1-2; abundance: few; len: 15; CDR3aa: CAISGQAGSNYGYTF; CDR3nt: TGTGCCATCAGTGGCCAGGCCGGATCTAACTATGGCTACACCTTC
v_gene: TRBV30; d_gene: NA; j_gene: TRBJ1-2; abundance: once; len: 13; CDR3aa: CAWILAGGIGYTF; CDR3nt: TGTGCCTGGATACTTGCCGGAGGGATTGGCTACACCTTC
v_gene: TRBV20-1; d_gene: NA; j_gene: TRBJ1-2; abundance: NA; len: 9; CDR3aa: CSALGGYTF; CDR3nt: TGCAGTGCGTTGGGGGGCTACACCTTC
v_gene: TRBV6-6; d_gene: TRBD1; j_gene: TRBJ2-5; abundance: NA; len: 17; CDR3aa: CASSYAPPGQGVETQYF; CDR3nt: TGTGCCAGCAGTTACGCCCCACCGGGACAGGGGGTAGAGACCCAGTACTTC
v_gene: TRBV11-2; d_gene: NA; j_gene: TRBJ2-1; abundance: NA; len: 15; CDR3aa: CASSLSNPQANEQFF; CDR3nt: TGTGCCAGCAGCTTAAGTAATCCCCAGGCCAATGAGCAGTTCTTC
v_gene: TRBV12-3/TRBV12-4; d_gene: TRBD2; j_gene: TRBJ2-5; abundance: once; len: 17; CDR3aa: CASSLPSGRAPRETQYF; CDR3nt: TGTGCCAGCAGTTTACCTAGCGGGAGGGCCCCTAGAGAGACCCAGTACTTC
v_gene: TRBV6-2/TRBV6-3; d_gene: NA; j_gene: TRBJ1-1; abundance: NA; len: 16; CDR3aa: CASSTKRGPTNTEAFF; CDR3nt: TGTGCCAGCAGTACTAAGAGGGGACCGACGAACACTGAAGCTTTCTTT
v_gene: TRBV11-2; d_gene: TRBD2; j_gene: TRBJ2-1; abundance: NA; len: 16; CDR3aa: CASSPRLAGGQDEQFF; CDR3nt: TGTGCCAGCAGCCCGAGACTAGCGGGGGGGCAGGATGAGCAGTTCTTC
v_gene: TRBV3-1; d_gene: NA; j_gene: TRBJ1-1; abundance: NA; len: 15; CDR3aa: CASSWGTHTNTEAFF; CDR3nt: TGTGCCAGCAGCTGGGGAACCCACACGAACACTGAAGCTTTCTTT
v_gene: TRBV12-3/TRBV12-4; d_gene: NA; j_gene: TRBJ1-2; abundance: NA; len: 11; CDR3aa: CASTSGVGYTF; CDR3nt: TGTGCCAGCACCTCGGGGGTTGGCTACACCTTC
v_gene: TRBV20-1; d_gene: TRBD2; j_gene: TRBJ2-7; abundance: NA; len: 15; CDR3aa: CSASGGTSGRIEQYF; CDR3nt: TGCAGTGCTAGCGGGGGGACTAGCGGGAGGATCGAGCAGTACTTC
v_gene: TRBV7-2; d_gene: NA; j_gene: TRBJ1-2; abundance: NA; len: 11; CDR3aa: CASSRNYGYTF; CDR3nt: TGTGCCAGCAGTCGGAACTATGGCTACACCTTC
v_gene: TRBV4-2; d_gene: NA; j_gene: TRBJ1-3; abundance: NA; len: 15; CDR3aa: CASSQTADRGNTIYF; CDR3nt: TGTGCCAGCAGCCAAACGGCGGACAGAGGAAACACCATATATTTT
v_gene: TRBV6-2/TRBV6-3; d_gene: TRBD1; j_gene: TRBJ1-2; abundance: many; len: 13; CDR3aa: CASSDRASYGYTF; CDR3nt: TGTGCCAGCAGCGACAGGGCCAGCTATGGCTACACCTTC
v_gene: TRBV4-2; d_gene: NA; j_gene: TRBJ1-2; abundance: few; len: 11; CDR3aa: CASSPGNGYTF; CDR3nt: TGTGCCAGCAGCCCCGGAAATGGCTACACCTTC
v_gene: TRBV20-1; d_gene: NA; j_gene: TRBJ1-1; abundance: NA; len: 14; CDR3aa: CSARDGRLNTEAFF; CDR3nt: TGCAGTGCTAGAGATGGAAGGCTGAACACTGAAGCTTTCTTT
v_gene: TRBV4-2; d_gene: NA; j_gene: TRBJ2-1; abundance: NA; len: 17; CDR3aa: CASSQGLGGSSYNEQFF; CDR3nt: TGTGCCAGCAGCCAAGGTCTGGGCGGCAGCTCCTACAATGAGCAGTTCTTC
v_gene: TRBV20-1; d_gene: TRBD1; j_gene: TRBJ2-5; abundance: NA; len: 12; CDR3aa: CSAGQVWGTQYF; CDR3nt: TGCAGTGCCGGACAGGTGTGGGGGACCCAGTACTTC
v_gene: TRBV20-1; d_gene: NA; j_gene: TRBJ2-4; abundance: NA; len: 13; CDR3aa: CSPRDWAKNIQYF; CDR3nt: TGCAGTCCTCGCGACTGGGCCAAAAACATTCAGTACTTC